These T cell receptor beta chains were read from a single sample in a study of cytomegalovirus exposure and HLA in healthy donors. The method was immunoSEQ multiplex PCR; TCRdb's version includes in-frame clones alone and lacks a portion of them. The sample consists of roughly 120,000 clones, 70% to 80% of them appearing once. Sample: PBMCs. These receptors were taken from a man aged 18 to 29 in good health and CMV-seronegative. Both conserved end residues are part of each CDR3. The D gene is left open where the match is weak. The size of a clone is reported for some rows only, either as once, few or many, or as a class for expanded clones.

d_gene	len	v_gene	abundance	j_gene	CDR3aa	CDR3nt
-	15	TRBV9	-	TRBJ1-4	CASSARFGVNEKLFF	TGTGCCAGCAGCGCCCGATTCGGGGTAAATGAAAAACTGTTTTTT
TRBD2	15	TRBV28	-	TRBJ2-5	CASRPGTSSRETQYF	TGTGCCAGCAGGCCCGGGACTAGCTCGCGAGAGACCCAGTACTTC
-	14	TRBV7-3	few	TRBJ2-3	CASSHRASTDTQYF	TGTGCCAGCAGCCACAGGGCTAGCACAGATACGCAGTATTTT
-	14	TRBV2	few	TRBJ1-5	CASRFREGNQPQHF	TGTGCCAGCAGGTTCAGGGAGGGCAATCAGCCCCAGCATTTT
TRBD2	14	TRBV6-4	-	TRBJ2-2	CASSAGGDTGELFF	TGTGCCAGCAGTGCGGGAGGGGACACCGGGGAGCTGTTTTTT
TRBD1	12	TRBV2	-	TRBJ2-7	CASRDRSYEQYF	TGTGCCAGCAGGGACAGGAGCTACGAGCAGTACTTC
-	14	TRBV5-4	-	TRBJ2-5	CASSSDSIQETQYF	TGTGCCAGCAGCTCGGACAGTATTCAAGAGACCCAGTACTTC
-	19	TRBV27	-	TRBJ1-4	CASSLSRGARAATNEKLFF	TGTGCCAGCAGTTTATCTCGGGGGGCTAGAGCTGCCACTAATGAAAAACTGTTTTTT
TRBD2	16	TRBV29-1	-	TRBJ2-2	CSVRLAGLANTGELFF	TGCAGCGTTAGGCTAGCGGGGCTCGCGAACACCGGGGAGCTGTTTTTT
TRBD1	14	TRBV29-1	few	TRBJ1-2	CSVEVDRPNYGYTF	TGCAGCGTTGAGGTGGACAGGCCTAACTATGGCTACACCTTC
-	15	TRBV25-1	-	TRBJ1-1	CASSQAGRLNTEAFF	TGTGCCAGCAGTCAAGCGGGCCGTTTGAACACTGAAGCTTTCTTT
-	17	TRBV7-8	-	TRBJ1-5	CASSKSRTVFSNQPQHF	TGTGCCAGCAGCAAATCTCGGACTGTTTTTAGCAATCAGCCCCAGCATTTT
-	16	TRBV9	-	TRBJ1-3	CASSLSRGARGNTIYF	TGTGCCAGCAGCCTTTCGCGGGGGGCGCGGGGAAACACCATATATTTT
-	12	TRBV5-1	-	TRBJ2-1	CASSPGYGEQFF	TGCGCCAGCAGCCCGGGATATGGTGAGCAGTTCTTC
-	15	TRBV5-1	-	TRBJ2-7	CASSTEQGPTYEQYF	TGCGCCAGCAGCACTGAACAGGGTCCAACCTACGAGCAGTACTTC
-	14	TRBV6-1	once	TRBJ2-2	CASSPDRNTGELFF	TGTGCCAGCAGCCCAGACAGAAACACCGGGGAGCTGTTTTTT
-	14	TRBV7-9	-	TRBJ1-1	CSSSRGHSNTEAFF	TGTTCCAGCAGCCGGGGACATTCGAACACTGAAGCTTTCTTT
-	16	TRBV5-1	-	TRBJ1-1	CASSFYSRGGGTEAFF	TGCGCCAGCAGCTTTTATTCACGGGGTGGAGGCACTGAAGCTTTCTTT
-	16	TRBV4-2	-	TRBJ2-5	CASSQNRDTLQETQYF	TGTGCCAGCAGCCAGAATCGGGACACACTCCAAGAGACCCAGTACTTC
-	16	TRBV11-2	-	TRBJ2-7	CASSSGFGRRVYEQYF	TGTGCCAGCAGTTCGGGTTTTGGCAGAAGAGTCTACGAGCAGTACTTC
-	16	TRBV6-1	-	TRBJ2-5	CASSAASTGALETQYF	TGTGCCAGCAGTGCGGCCTCTACAGGAGCCTTGGAGACCCAGTACTTC
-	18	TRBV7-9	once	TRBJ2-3	CASSFPPGTTTGTDTQYF	TGTGCCAGCAGCTTTCCTCCGGGAACTACAACGGGGACAGATACGCAGTATTTT
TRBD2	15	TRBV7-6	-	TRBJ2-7	CASSLGTSGTYEQYF	TGTGCCAGCAGCTTGGGGACTAGCGGGACCTACGAGCAGTACTTC
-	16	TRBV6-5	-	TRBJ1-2	CASSWGEWSFDYGYTF	TGTGCCAGCAGTTGGGGAGAATGGTCCTTCGACTATGGCTACACCTTC
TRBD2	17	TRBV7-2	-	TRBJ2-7	CASSQGLAGEGDYEQYF	TGTGCCAGCAGCCAAGGACTAGCGGGAGAGGGCGACTACGAGCAGTACTTC
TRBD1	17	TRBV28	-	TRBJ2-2	CASRRGGDRGYTGELFF	TGTGCCAGCAGACGAGGTGGGGACAGGGGATACACCGGGGAGCTGTTTTTT
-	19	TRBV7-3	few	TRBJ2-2	CASSHPGGHEKIDTGELFF	TGTGCCAGCAGCCACCCTGGGGGACATGAGAAGATCGACACCGGGGAGCTGTTTTTT
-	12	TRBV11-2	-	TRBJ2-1	CASSLQTVEQFF	TGTGCCAGCAGCTTACAGACTGTTGAGCAGTTCTTC
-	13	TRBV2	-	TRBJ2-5	CASSDPGVETQYF	TGTGCCAGCAGTGACCCCGGGGTGGAGACCCAGTACTTC
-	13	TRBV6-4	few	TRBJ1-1	CASSFTGYTEAFF	TGTGCCAGCAGTTTTACAGGGTACACTGAAGCTTTCTTT
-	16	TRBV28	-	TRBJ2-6	CASSYPRGAGANVLTF	TGTGCCAGCAGTTACCCCAGGGGGGCTGGGGCCAACGTCCTGACTTTC
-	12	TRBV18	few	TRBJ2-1	CASSPSGLESFF	TGTGCCAGCTCACCATCAGGGCTAGAATCGTTCTTC
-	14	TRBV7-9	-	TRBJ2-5	CASTHGQERETQYF	TGTGCCAGCACCCACGGGCAGGAGCGGGAGACCCAGTACTTC
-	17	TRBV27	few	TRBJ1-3	CASSNHRPTYSGNTIYF	TGTGCCAGCAGTAACCACAGGCCAACTTACTCTGGAAACACCATATATTTT
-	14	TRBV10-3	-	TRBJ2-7	CAIRNLGTYYEQYF	TGTGCCATCAGGAACCTTGGGACTTATTACGAGCAGTACTTC
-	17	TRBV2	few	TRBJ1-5	CASSEGTRKGDNQPQHF	TGTGCCAGCAGTGAAGGGACAAGAAAGGGTGACAATCAGCCCCAGCATTTT
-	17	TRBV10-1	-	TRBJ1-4	CASSGLIIWTEVEKLFF	TGCGCCAGCAGTGGACTAATCATTTGGACAGAAGTTGAAAAACTGTTTTTT
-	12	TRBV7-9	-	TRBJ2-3	CASSHGNRGGYF	TGTGCCAGCAGCCACGGAAACAGAGGGGGGTATTTT
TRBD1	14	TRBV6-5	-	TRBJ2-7	CASSYGTGGAEQYF	TGTGCCAGCAGTTACGGGACAGGGGGCGCAGAGCAGTACTTC